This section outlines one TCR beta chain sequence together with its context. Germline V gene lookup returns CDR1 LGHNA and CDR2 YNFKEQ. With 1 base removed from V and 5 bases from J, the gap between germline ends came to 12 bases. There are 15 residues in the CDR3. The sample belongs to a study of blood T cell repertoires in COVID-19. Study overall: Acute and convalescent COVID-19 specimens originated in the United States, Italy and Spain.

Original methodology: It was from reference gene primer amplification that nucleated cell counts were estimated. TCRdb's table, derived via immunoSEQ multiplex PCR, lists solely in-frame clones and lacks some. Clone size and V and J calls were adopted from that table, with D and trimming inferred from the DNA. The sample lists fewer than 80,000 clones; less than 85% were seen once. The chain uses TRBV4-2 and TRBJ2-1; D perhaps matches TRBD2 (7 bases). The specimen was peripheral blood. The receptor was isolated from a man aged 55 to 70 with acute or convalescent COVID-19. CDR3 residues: CASSQGRGGHNEQFF. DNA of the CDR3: TGTGCCAGCAGCCAAGGGAGGGGGGGCCACAATGAGCAGTTCTTC.